This T cell receptor (beta chain) is drawn from a study of vaccination and CD4 T cells after COVID-19. Whole-study context: Convalescents were six males and four females, two of them Hispanic. Taking of post-vaccine samples occurred a median 72 days after dose two (range 14 to 241). Stimulation of cells relied on overlapping spike peptides derived from SARS-CoV-2, HCoV-NL63, HCoV-OC43 and HCoV-229E.

Trimming removed 8 bases from V and 1 base from J; junction bases left unmatched: 2. Per germline, CDR1 MNHNS and CDR2 SASEGT. The CDR3 is 13 residues long. The sample holds a few counts of this clonotype. The antigen is unknown. An Oncomine TCR Beta short-read assay was used to sequence the DNA from cultured CD4+ T cells. TCRdb reprocessed the PCR reads via MiXCR and lists one record per CDR3 protein. The sample has 9,500 or so distinct CDR3 sequences; more than 60% are singletons. Noted treatment: roughly ten-day PBMC culture with coronavirus spike peptide pools or control peptides (ViraFEST assay). TCRs were sequenced by ViraFEST after antigen-specific T cells had been expanded with peptide pools.

The specimen was CD4+ T cells from blood, cultured in vitro. The sequence was obtained from a human donor who had recovered from COVID-19. The chain carries TRBV6-1 and TRBJ2-7; 10 nucleotides line up with TRBD1. In nucleotides, the CDR3 is TGTGCCAGCCGGACAGGGGGATCCTACGAGCAGTACTTC. Translation gives CASRTGGSYEQYF.